The text below deals with one T cell receptor beta chain. Between the trimmed V and J ends, which lost 11 bases and 1 base, there was a span of 14 bases. This CDR3 region has 13 residues. Germline CDR1 and CDR2: MGHRA and YSYEKL. TCRdb's table, derived via immunoSEQ multiplex PCR, lists solely in-frame clones and lacks some. The sample carries approximately 500,000 clones, roughly 87% recorded once. These data originate in a study of blood T cell repertoires in COVID-19. The receptor was derived from a man aged 18 to 29 with COVID-19, enrolled during active disease. This chain connects TRBV4-1 to TRBJ2-5, with D possibly being TRBD2 (6 bases). What was sequenced was peripheral blood. The CDR3: CAAGLAVQETQYF. CDR3 DNA sequence: TGCGCCGCAGGATTAGCGGTCCAAGAGACCCAGTACTTC.